This passage covers 30 T cell receptor beta chains from one sample sequenced in a study of cytomegalovirus exposure and HLA in healthy donors. PCR was performed using 60 Vbeta and 13 Jbeta primers. Clones were read by immunoSEQ multiplex PCR, and TCRdb kept only the in-frame ones, dropping some. Among about 78,000 clones listed, approximately 72% were seen once. Material for sequencing was PBMCs. The receptors were sampled from a woman between 40 and 55 years old in good health and CMV-seropositive.

The gene calls are TRBV6-6 and TRBJ2-1, with 8 bases identical to TRBD2. CDR3 length: 16 residues. With V trimmed by 5 bases and J by 0 bases, 6 bases remained unmatched. Germline V gene data show CDR1 as MNHNY and CDR2 as SVGAGI (reference sequence). In nucleotides, the CDR3 is TGTGCCAGCAGTAGCCAACTAGCGGCCTCCTACAATGAGCAGTTCTTC. Its translation: CASSSQLAASYNEQFF.

In DNA form, the CDR3 reads TGTGCCAGCATTTCAGGGATGCCTAACTATGGCTACACCTTC. Amino acids: CASISGMPNYGYTF. J is TRBJ1-2 and V is TRBV2, with a tentative D call TRBD1 (5 bases). Germline V gives CDR1 SNHLY, CDR2 FYNNEI. CDR3 length: 14 residues. Trimming took 7 bases from V and 0 from J, leaving 12 bases between them.

The chain recombines TRBV5-6 with TRBJ2-5; 8 bases agree with TRBD2. V lost 0 bases and J lost 4; bases outside the gene matches: 5. Germline CDR1 and CDR2: SGHDT and YYEEEE. This CDR3 region has 15 residues. In DNA form, the CDR3 reads TGTGCCAGCAGCTTGGCCCGGGGGGGCCCAGAGACCCAGTACTTC. The encoded protein is CASSLARGGPETQYF.

This sequence joins TRBV4-3 and TRBJ2-6; D remains ambiguous. Germline CDR1 and CDR2: LGHNA and YSLEER. V shed 4 bases and J shed 0 bases, with 13 bases lying between them. This CDR3 has 17 amino acids. The CDR3 spells CASSRGLFSSGANVLTF. CDR3 in DNA: TGCGCCAGCAGCCGAGGTTTGTTTAGCTCTGGGGCCAACGTCCTGACTTTC.

The chain combines TRBV7-2 with TRBJ2-5; 8 bases are a match to TRBD2. J lost 5 bases, V lost 5 bases, and 7 bases had no gene match. The CDR3 loop spans 14 amino acids. Germline CDR1 and CDR2: SGHTA and FQGNSA. The CDR3 coding sequence is TGTGCCAGCAGCCCCGGGGGGGCCGGTGAGACCCAGTACTTC. Translation: CASSPGGAGETQYF.

This chain connects TRBV19 to TRBJ1-1; 7 nucleotides match TRBD1. V lost 7 bases, J lost 4 bases, and 12 bases stayed unmatched. CDR3 length: 15 amino acids. Germline CDR1 reads LNHDA; CDR2 reads SQIVND (reference sequence). The chain's CDR3 is CASMNRGKFGTEAFF. CDR3 bases: TGTGCCAGTATGAACAGGGGTAAATTTGGCACTGAAGCTTTCTTT.

The chain links TRBV6-5 to TRBJ1-1, with 11 bases lining up with TRBD1. The CDR3 is made up of 13 amino acids. Germline V CDR1 and CDR2: MNHEY, SVGAGI. The V and J ends lost 8 bases and 6 bases, in that order; junction bases with no gene match: 5. The DNA of the CDR3 is TGTGCCAGCCGGGACAGGGGGGGCCCTGAAGCTTTCTTT. This sequence encodes CASRDRGGPEAFF.

V usage is TRBV30 and J usage is TRBJ2-7, with TRBD1 identical over 7 bases. V trimming: 4 bases; J trimming: 0 bases; junction bases outside the gene matches: 6. CDR3 length: 14 amino acids. CDR1 is GTSNPN and CDR2 is SVGIG in the germline V gene (reference sequence). The CDR3 DNA reads as TGTGCCTGGAAAAGGGGACAGCCCTCCTACGAGCAGTACTTC. Translation gives CAWKRGQPSYEQYF.

In regard to this clone: A read error may account for a junction end that differs from germline. The chain combines TRBV29-1 with TRBJ1-2; D remains ambiguous. The CDR3 runs 13 residues. Germline V gene data show CDR1 as SQVTM and CDR2 as ANQGSEA. The CDR3 DNA is TGCAGCGTTGCAATGACGGGAAACTATGGCTACCCCTTC. Protein product: CSVAMTGNYGYPF.

The rearrangement uses TRBV7-6 and TRBJ2-6; no reliable D call. The V end was cut by 3 bases, the J end by 4 bases, with 4 bases between. This CDR3 spans 13 amino acids. Germline V lookup: CDR1 SGHVS, CDR2 FNYEAQ. The CDR3 DNA sequence: TGTGCCAGCAGCTTCTCCGGGGCCAACGTCCTGACTTTC. Its protein is CASSFSGANVLTF. Full variable domain (remainder filled in from reference TRBV7-6 and TRBJ2-6): GAGVSQSPRYKVTKRGQDVALRCDPISGHVSLYWYRQALGQGPEFLTYFNYEAQQDKSGLPNDRFSAERPEGSISTLTIQRTEQRDSAMYRCASSFSGANVLTFGAGSRLTVL.

This clone has only one observation. The rearrangement uses TRBV7-9 and TRBJ1-2; TRBD1 matches at 7 bases. Per germline, CDR1 SEHNR and CDR2 FQNEAQ (reference sequence). This CDR3 has 14 residues. The V and J ends lost 6 bases and 3 bases, in that order; junction bases with no gene match: 7. In nucleotides, the CDR3 is TGTGCCAGCAGTCTAAGGGGGCGCGACTATGGCTACACCTTC. Protein sequence: CASSLRGRDYGYTF.

The chain joins TRBV30 to TRBJ1-2; unclear D gene. CDR3 size: 15 residues. Per the germline V gene, CDR1 is GTSNPN and CDR2 is SVGIG (reference sequence). Trimming pared 0 bases from V and 3 bases from J, leaving 14 bases between. The CDR3 loop reads CAWSVALPGDYGYTF. The CDR3 DNA is TGTGCCTGGAGTGTGGCCCTCCCCGGGGACTATGGCTACACCTTC.

The V and J genes are TRBV28 and TRBJ2-6, with a tentative D call TRBD1 (5 bases). V lost 2 bases, J lost 0 bases, and 11 bases lay in between. The CDR3 extends over 17 amino acids. CDR1 is MDHEN, CDR2 SYDVKM, per germline. CDR3 protein: CASSLNRLSSGANVLTF. The DNA for the CDR3 is TGTGCCAGCAGTTTAAACAGGCTGAGCTCTGGGGCCAACGTCCTGACTTTC. The full variable domain, with the rest looked up from reference TRBV28 and TRBJ2-6, is DVKVTQSSRYLVKRTGEKVFLECVQDMDHENMFWYRQDPGLGLRLIYFSYDVKMKEKGDIPEGYSVSREKKERFSLILESASTNQTSMYLCASSLNRLSSGANVLTFGAGSRLTVL.

The J gene is TRBJ1-1, the V gene TRBV28; TRBD1 aligns across 7 bases. This CDR3 contains 15 residues. After removal of 2 bases from V and 10 bases from J, the junction contained 13 bases not matched to a gene. From germline, CDR1 is MDHEN and CDR2 SYDVKM. The CDR3 nucleotides read TGTGCCAGCAGTTTAGTCTTCGGGACAGTGCCTGCAGCTTTCTTT. Encoded protein: CASSLVFGTVPAAFF.

J is TRBJ2-5 and V is TRBV4-2; D is perhaps TRBD1 (6 bases). CDR3 length: 15 residues. Deletions cut 1 base from V and 7 bases from J, with 16 bases between. Germline lookup yields CDR1 LGHNA and CDR2 YNFKEQ. Here the CDR3 reads CASSQAALAGVTQYF. For the CDR3, the DNA is TGTGCCAGCAGCCAAGCAGCTCTAGCAGGGGTGACCCAGTACTTC.

In its sample, this clone was seen a few times. V gene TRBV28 combines with J gene TRBJ1-1, with a weak D call TRBD1 (5 bases). The CDR3 runs 13 residues. Looked up from germline, CDR1 is MDHEN and CDR2 is SYDVKM. With 9 bases removed from V and 1 base from J, the gap between germline ends came to 12 bases. The CDR3 sequence is CASYTGQNTEAFF. The CDR3 nucleotides read TGTGCCAGTTATACAGGACAGAACACTGAAGCTTTCTTT.

The gene calls are TRBV5-6 and TRBJ2-2; D ambiguous. The length of the CDR3 is 15 residues. Deletions cut 2 bases from V and 0 bases from J, with 8 bases between. CDR1 is SGHDT and CDR2 is YYEEEE in the germline V gene. CDR3: CASSFYASNTGELFF. The CDR3 coding sequence is TGTGCCAGCAGCTTCTATGCGTCGAACACCGGGGAGCTGTTTTTT.

The chain employs TRBV5-1 and TRBJ1-4, with D maybe TRBD1 (6 bases). The CDR3 runs to 16 residues. The V end lost 0 bases, the J end lost 7 bases, and 16 bases lay between the germline ends. Germline CDR1 is SGHRS and CDR2 is YFSETQ. The CDR3 sequence: CASSLGAGRGSEKLFF. The DNA of the CDR3 is TGCGCCAGCAGCTTGGGCGCTGGCAGGGGTTCTGAAAAACTGTTTTTT. Combining the CDR3 with reference TRBV5-1 and TRBJ1-4 gives the whole variable domain KAGVTQTPRYLIKTRGQQVTLSCSPISGHRSVSWYQQTPGQGLQFLFEYFSETQRNKGNFPGRFSGRQFSNSRSEMNVSTLELGDSALYLCASSLGAGRGSEKLFFGSGTQLSVL.

This chain uses TRBV5-1 with TRBJ2-2; D may be TRBD1 (8 bases). The germline gives CDR1 SGHRS, CDR2 YFSETQ. The CDR3 has 15 amino acids. The germline V and J ends were trimmed by 1 base and 6 bases, with 13 bases remaining between them. CDR3 DNA: TGCGCCAGCAGCTTGTCCACAGGGGGGGCCGGGGAGCTGTTTTTT. It codes for CASSLSTGGAGELFF.

This chain links TRBV4-2 with TRBJ2-2; the match to TRBD1 covers 8 bases. Germline V gene lookup returns CDR1 LGHNA and CDR2 YNFKEQ. V trimming: 4 bases; J trimming: 5 bases; junction bases outside the gene matches: 6. The CDR3 length is 15 residues. For the CDR3, the DNA is TGTGCCAGCAGCCCGGACAGGGAAAGAACCGGGGAGCTGTTTTTT. Translation gives CASSPDRERTGELFF.

The chain is built from TRBV5-1 and TRBJ2-2; 8 positions agree with TRBD2. CDR3 length: 16 residues. V lost 2 bases, J lost 0 bases, and 3 bases stayed unmatched. Germline-derived CDR1 and CDR2 are SGHRS and YFSETQ. CDR3 DNA: TGCGCCAGCAGCTTCCAAGCGGGGGCGAACACCGGGGAGCTGTTTTTT. Protein sequence: CASSFQAGANTGELFF.

This clone was seen only a few times. This sequence joins TRBV28 and TRBJ1-5, with D perhaps TRBD1 (6 bases). The CDR3 sequence is 17 residues long. Germline CDR1 is MDHEN and CDR2 is SYDVKM. The V and J ends lost 7 bases and 2 bases respectively, with 21 bases between them. CDR3 amino acids: CASTHGSVRGGNQPQHF. As DNA, the CDR3 is TGTGCCAGCACCCATGGTTCTGTCAGGGGAGGCAATCAGCCCCAGCATTTT.

This clone was seen a few times. In DNA form, the CDR3 reads TGTGCCAGCAGTGAACAGGGTACTAGCGGGAACACTGAAGCTTTCTTT. Its translation: CASSEQGTSGNTEAFF. The V gene is TRBV6-1, the J gene TRBJ1-1; TRBD1 is a possible D gene (5 bases). This CDR3 region has 16 residues. Per germline, CDR1 MNHNS and CDR2 SASEGT. Trimming shortened V by 2 bases and J by 1 base, and 14 bases separated the two germline ends.

This clone came up once. The chain couples TRBV2 to TRBJ2-5; D remains unclear. Germline CDR1 reads SNHLY; CDR2 reads FYNNEI. There are 12 residues in the CDR3. V was clipped by 5 bases and J by 5 bases, with 9 bases between them. The CDR3 region is CASSPGIETQYF. In nucleotides, the CDR3 is TGTGCCAGCAGTCCAGGAATCGAGACCCAGTACTTC.

The rearrangement joins TRBV2 to TRBJ2-7; D is unclear. V gave up 3 bases and J gave up 9 bases, with 9 bases separating them. Germline V gene sequence: CDR1 SNHLY, CDR2 FYNNEI. CDR3 length: 11 residues. This CDR3 is CASSEWLVQYF. The CDR3 bases are TGTGCCAGCAGTGAGTGGTTAGTGCAGTACTTC.

This chain uses TRBV30 with TRBJ1-2; no clear D gene. Germline V gene data show CDR1 as GTSNPN and CDR2 as SVGIG (reference sequence). The CDR3 sequence is 11 residues long. Deletions cut 5 bases from V and 5 bases from J, with 9 bases between. DNA of the CDR3: TGTGCCTGGCAGGTGGTTTATGGCTACACCTTC. Amino acids: CAWQVVYGYTF.

This clone showed up just a few times. This chain joins TRBV4-1 and TRBJ1-4, with D unclear. Trimming stripped 3 bases from V and 2 bases from J, with 13 bases between. The CDR3 sequence is 16 residues long. CDR1 is MGHRA, CDR2 YSYEKL, per germline. The CDR3, as DNA: TGCGCCAGCAGCCAGGGAACACTAGCGACTAATGAAAAACTGTTTTTT. Translating gives CASSQGTLATNEKLFF.

The rearrangement uses TRBV5-1 and TRBJ2-2; D may be TRBD1 (5 bases). CDR3 length: 14 residues. V gave up 0 bases and J gave up 6 bases, with 9 bases separating them. Per germline, CDR1 SGHRS and CDR2 YFSETQ. CDR3 bases: TGCGCCAGCAGCTTGGGGATCAGGGCCGGGGAGCTGTTTTTT. Protein product: CASSLGIRAGELFF.

This clone was picked up a small number of times. This chain connects TRBV30 to TRBJ1-6, with 9 bases matching TRBD1. The CDR3 covers 16 residues. Per the germline V gene, CDR1 is GTSNPN and CDR2 is SVGIG (reference sequence). With 4 bases clipped from V and 2 bases from J, the junction kept 6 bases outside the gene matches. The CDR3 DNA follows: TGTGCCTGGAAAGACAGGGGGAATGCCTATAATTCACCCCTCCACTTT. Its protein is CAWKDRGNAYNSPLHF.

The chain is built from TRBV6-1 and TRBJ1-3; 8 bases line up with TRBD1. The CDR3 totals 17 residues. Germline assignment: CDR1 MNHNS and CDR2 SASEGT. V dropped 2 bases and J dropped 4; count of bases not matched to a gene: 10. CDR3 residues: CASSESLGTGPGNTIYF. In DNA, the CDR3 is TGTGCCAGCAGTGAATCTCTAGGGACAGGACCAGGAAACACCATATATTTT.